The source of this T cell receptor (beta chain) is a study of T cell repertoires in cytomegalovirus infection. TCRdb reprocessed the reads with MiXCR, giving one entry per CDR3 protein. The sample lists some 46,000 distinct CDR3 sequences; nearly 20% were seen once. The CDR3 extends over 17 amino acids. CDR1 and CDR2 from the germline V gene are KGHSH and LQKENI. V shed 2 bases and J 3 bases; nucleotides not matched to a gene: 5. This clonotype was observed at least ten times. The antigen remains undetermined. This sequence originates from a human donor in good health (CMV status not recorded). Some clones in this sample may be carry-over from other donors' samples. Sequenced material: CD8+ T cells from cultured PBMCs, taken from culture after CMV antigen stimulation. The chain is built from TRBV18 and TRBJ2-7; 15 nucleotides agree with TRBD2. CDR3 protein: CASSPGLAGGQNYEQYF. The CDR3 DNA reads as TGTGCCAGCTCACCAGGACTAGCGGGGGGGCAAAACTACGAGCAGTACTTC.